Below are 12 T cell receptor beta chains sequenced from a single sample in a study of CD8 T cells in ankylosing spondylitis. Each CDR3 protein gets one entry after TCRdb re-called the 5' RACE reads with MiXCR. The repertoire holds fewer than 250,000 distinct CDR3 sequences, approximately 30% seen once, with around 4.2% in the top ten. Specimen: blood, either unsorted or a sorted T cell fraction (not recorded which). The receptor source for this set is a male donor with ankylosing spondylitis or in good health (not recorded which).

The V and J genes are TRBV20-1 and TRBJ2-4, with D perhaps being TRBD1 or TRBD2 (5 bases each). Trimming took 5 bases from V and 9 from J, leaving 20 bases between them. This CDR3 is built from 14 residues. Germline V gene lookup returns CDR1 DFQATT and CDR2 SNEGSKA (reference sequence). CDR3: CSAGYGTRGGIQYF. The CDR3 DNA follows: TGCAGTGCTGGCTACGGGACCCGGGGCGGCATTCAGTACTTC.

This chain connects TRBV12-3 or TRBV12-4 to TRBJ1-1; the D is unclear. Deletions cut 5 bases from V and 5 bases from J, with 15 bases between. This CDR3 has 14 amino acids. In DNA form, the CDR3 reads TGTGCCAGCAGTCCCCCCAGCCGGGGTACTGAAGCTTTCTTT. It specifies CASSPPSRGTEAFF.

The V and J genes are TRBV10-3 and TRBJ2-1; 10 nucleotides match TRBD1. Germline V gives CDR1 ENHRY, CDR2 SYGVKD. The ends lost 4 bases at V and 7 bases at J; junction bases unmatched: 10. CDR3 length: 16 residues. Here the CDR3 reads CAISVRGQGIKNEQFF. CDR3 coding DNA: TGTGCCATCAGTGTACGGGGACAGGGGATTAAAAATGAGCAGTTCTTC.

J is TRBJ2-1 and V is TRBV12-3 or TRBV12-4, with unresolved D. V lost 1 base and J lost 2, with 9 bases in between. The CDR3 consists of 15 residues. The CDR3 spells CASSLVGSTYNEQFF. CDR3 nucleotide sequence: TGTGCCAGCAGTTTAGTGGGGTCCACCTACAATGAGCAGTTCTTC.

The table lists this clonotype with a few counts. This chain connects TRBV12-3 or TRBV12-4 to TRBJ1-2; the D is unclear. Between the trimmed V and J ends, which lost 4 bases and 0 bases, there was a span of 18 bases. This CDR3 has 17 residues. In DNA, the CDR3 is TGTGCCAGCAGTTCCCCCGCGGCAGAACATCCTAACTATGGCTACACCTTC. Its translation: CASSSPAAEHPNYGYTF.

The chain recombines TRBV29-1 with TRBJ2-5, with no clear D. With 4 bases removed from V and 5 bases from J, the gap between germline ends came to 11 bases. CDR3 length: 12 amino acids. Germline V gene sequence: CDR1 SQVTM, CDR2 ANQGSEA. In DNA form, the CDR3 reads TGCAGCGTTGTGAGGCTAGAGGAGACCCAGTACTTC. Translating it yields CSVVRLEETQYF.

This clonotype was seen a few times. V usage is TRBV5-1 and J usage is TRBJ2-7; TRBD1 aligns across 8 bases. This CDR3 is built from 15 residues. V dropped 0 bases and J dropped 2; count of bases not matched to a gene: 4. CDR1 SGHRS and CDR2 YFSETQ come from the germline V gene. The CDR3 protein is CASSLAPQGAYEQYF. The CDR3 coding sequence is TGCGCCAGCAGCTTGGCTCCACAGGGGGCCTACGAGCAGTACTTC.

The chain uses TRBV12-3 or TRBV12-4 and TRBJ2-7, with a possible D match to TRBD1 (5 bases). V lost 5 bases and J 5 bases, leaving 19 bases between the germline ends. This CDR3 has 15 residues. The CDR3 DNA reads TGTGCCAGCAGTGCCTGGCCAGGGTATAATAACGAGCAGTACTTC. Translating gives CASSAWPGYNNEQYF.

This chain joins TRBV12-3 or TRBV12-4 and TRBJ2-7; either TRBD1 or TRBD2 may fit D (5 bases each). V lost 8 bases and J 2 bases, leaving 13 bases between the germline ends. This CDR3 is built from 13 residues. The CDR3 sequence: CASCGTGPYEQYF. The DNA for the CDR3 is TGTGCCAGCTGTGGGACGGGACCCTACGAGCAGTACTTC.

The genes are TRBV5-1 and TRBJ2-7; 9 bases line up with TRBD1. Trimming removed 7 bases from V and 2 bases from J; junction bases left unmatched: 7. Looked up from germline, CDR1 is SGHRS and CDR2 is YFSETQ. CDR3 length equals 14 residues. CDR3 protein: CASSGTGSTYEQYF. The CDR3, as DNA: TGCGCCAGCTCTGGGACAGGGTCTACCTACGAGCAGTACTTC.

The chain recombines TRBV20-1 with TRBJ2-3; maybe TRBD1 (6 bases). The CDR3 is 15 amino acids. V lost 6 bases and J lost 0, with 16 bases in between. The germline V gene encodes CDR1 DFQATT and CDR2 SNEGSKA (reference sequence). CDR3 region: CSATGGPPSTDTQYF. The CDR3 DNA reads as TGCAGTGCGACAGGAGGCCCCCCTAGCACAGATACGCAGTATTTT.

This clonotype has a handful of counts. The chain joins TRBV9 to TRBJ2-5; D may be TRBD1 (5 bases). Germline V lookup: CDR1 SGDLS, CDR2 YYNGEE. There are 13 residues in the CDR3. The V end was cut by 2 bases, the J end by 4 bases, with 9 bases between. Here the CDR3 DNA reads TGTGCCAGCAGCGTTTGGCAGGGAGAGACCCAGTACTTC. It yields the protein CASSVWQGETQYF. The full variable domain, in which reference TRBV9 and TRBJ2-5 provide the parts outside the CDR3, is DSGVTQTPKHLITATGQRVTLRCSPRSGDLSVYWYQQSLDQGLQFLIQYYNGEERAKGNILERFSAQQFPDLHSELNLSSLELGDSALYFCASSVWQGETQYFGPGTRLLVL.